What follows is one T cell receptor beta chain and its context. Its antigen is still unknown. Per-base qualities were not stored, and no clone one base away is much larger. This specimen belongs to a study of cytomegalovirus exposure and HLA in healthy donors (dated 2017 in TCRdb). Regarding the research as a whole: According to a later analysis, the approximately 120 validation repertoires were produced on the same platform as the approximately 690 repertoires of the first cohort. The study was designed to test whether signatures of past pathogen exposure could be identified by cataloging public T cell receptors. Along with the roughly 670-subject first cohort, a separate validation cohort of 120 different subjects was used. The study combined high-throughput TCR immunosequencing, statistical association of individual TCRs with disease status, and machine learning to predict cytomegalovirus infection status.

Donors formed part of the validation cohort, which comprised 95 to 150 subjects and was distinct from the first cohort of 670 or so subjects. On the study overall, not on this receptor specifically: Most TCR sequences were observed very rarely across donors, whereas some public TCRs were present in many individuals. The classifier was reported to diagnose cytomegalovirus status with high specificity and sensitivity in both the original cohort and the validation cohort. A later analysis lacked HLA typing for the validation cohort, so it scored co-occurrence in that cohort across all 130 or so repertoires. The study listed around 160 TCR beta chains as associated with cytomegalovirus. A few of the identified cytomegalovirus-associated TCR beta chains were confirmed in vitro to be specific for cytomegalovirus antigens. In a later analysis, TCRs clustered in the first cohort were found to also tend to co-occur in the roughly 120 validation repertoires, with approximately 95% of cluster scores above 0. It was suggested by the authors that the approach could potentially be generalized to other disease states and immunological phenotypes.

At the junction V is shortened by 1 base and J by 5 bases, with 17 bases in between. CDR1 and CDR2 were assigned from the germline V gene as SGHTA and FQGNSA. CDR3 length: 16 amino acids, cysteine to phenylalanine. Of the read, only the CDR3 DNA is kept; its 48 bases are in frame from base 1. The library came from the immunoSEQ multiplex PCR assay. The study's own analysis went as follows. To diagnose cytomegalovirus status from the catalog of TCR beta chain sequences, a statistical classification framework was built. TCRdb obtained this table from immuneACCESS and retained in-frame rearrangements with V and J assigned. These tables miss some clones; where compared with another copy, unresolved V genes account for less than half of the shortfall, and the remainder is unexplained. The DNA was the basis for D and trimming; V, J and clone size are from that table. In this sample the table shows some 310,000 clones, roughly 90% of which occur a single time. The ten largest account for approximately 0.9% of the sample.

The sample comprised PBMCs. This sequence uses TRBV7-2 and TRBJ2-5; TRBD2 is a weak D gene call, 7 bases matching. The clonotype was recovered from a man aged 25 to 40 in good health and CMV-seronegative. The CDR3 loop reads CASSLVVGGPAETQYF. The DNA reads as follows: TGTGCCAGCAGCTTAGTAGTCGGGGGGCCTGCGGAGACCCAGTACTTC.